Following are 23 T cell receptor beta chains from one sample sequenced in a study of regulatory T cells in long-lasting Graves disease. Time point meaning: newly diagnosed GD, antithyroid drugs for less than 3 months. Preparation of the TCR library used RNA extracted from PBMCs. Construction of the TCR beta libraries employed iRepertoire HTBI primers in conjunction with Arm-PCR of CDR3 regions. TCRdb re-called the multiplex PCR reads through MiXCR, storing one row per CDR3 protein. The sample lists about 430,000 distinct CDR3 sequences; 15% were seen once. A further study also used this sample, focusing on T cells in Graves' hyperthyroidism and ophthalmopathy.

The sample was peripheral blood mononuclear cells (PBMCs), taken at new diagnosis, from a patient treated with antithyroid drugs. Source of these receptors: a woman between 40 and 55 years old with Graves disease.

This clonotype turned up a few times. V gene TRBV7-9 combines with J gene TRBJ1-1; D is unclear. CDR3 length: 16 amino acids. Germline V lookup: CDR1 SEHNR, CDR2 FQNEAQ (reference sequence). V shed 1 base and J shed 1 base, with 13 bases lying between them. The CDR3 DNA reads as TGTGCCAGCAGCTTAGTCTGGGGAGCGGGGAACACTGAAGCTTTCTTT. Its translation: CASSLVWGAGNTEAFF.

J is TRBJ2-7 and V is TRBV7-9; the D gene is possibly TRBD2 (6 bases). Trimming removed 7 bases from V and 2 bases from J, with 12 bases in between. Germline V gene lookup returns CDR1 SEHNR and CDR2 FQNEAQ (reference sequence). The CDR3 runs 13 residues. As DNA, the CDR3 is TGTGCCAGCAAACGGGACTCCCCCTACGAGCAGTACTTC. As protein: CASKRDSPYEQYF.

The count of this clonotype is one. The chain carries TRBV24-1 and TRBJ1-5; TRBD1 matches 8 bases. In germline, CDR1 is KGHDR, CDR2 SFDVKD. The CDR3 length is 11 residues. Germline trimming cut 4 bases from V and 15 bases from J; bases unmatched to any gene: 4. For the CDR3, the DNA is TGTGCCACCAGTGACGGGGACAGGTGGCATTTT. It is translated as CATSDGDRWHF.

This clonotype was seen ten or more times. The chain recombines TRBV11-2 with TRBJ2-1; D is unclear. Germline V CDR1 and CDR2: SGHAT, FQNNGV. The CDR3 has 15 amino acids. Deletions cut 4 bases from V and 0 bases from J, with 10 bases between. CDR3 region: CASSSVRSSYNEQFF. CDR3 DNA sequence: TGTGCCAGCAGCTCAGTGAGGAGCTCCTACAATGAGCAGTTCTTC.

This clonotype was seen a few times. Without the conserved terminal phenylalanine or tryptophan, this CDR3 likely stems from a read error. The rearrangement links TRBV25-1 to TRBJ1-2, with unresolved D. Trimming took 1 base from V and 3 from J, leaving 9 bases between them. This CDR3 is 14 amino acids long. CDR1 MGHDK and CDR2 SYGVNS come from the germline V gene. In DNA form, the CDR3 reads TGTGCCAGCAGTGAATCGGCCAGAGACTATGGCTACACCCTC. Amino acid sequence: CASSESARDYGYTL.

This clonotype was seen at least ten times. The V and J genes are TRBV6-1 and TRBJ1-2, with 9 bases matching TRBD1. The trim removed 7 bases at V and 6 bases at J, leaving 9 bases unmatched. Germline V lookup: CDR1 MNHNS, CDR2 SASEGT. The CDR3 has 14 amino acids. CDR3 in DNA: TGTGCCAGCACTCACGCCAGGACAGGGGATGGCTACACCTTC. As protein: CASTHARTGDGYTF.

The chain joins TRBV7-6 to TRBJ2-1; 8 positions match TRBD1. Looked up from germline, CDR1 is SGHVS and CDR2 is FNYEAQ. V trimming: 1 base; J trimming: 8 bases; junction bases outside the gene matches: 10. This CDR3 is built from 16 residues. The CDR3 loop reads CASSLGVRGRGDEQFF. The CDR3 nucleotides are TGTGCCAGCAGCTTAGGGGTCAGGGGGCGAGGCGATGAGCAGTTCTTC.

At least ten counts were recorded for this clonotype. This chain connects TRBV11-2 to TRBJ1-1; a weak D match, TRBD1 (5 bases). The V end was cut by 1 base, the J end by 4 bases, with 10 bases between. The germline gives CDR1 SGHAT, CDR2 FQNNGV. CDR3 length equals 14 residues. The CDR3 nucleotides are TGTGCCAGCAGCTTAGCTGGGGGTGCCACTGAAGCTTTCTTT. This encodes CASSLAGGATEAFF.

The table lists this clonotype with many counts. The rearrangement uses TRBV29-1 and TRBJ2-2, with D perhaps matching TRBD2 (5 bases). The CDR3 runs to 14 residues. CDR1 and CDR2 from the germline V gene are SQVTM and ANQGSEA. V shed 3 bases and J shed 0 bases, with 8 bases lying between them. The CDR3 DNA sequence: TGCAGCGTTGAGTACGGGACGAACACCGGGGAGCTGTTTTTT. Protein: CSVEYGTNTGELFF.

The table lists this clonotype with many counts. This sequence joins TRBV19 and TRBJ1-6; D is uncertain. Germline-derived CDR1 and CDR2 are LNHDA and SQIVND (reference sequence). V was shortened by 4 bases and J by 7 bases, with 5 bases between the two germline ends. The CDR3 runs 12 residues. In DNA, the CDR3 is TGTGCCAGTAGTACTAGAAATTCACCCCTCCACTTT. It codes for CASSTRNSPLHF.

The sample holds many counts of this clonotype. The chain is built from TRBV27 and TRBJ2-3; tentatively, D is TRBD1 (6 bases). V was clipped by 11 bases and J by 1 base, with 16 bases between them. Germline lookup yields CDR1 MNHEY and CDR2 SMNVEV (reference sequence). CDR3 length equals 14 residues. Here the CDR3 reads CAAQGLAGTDTQYF. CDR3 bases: TGTGCCGCACAGGGATTAGCCGGCACAGATACGCAGTATTTT.

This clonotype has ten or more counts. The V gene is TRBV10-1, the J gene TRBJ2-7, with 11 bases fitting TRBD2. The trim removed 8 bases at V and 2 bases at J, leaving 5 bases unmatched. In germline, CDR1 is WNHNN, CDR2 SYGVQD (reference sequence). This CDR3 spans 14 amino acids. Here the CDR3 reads CASPGLAVAYEQYF. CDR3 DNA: TGCGCCAGCCCGGGACTAGCGGTAGCCTACGAGCAGTACTTC.

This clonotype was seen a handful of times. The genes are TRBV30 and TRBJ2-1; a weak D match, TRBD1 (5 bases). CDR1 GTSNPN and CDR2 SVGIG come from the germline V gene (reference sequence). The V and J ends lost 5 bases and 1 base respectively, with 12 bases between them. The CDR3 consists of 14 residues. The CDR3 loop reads CAWVSGQSYNEQFF. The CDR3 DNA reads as TGTGCCTGGGTTTCTGGACAATCCTACAATGAGCAGTTCTTC.

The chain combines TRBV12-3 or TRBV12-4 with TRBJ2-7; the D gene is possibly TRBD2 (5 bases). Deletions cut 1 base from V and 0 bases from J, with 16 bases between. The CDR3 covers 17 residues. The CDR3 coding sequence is TGTGCCAGCAGTTTAGGGACTCGGCTAGCAGCCTCCTACGAGCAGTACTTC. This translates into CASSLGTRLAASYEQYF.

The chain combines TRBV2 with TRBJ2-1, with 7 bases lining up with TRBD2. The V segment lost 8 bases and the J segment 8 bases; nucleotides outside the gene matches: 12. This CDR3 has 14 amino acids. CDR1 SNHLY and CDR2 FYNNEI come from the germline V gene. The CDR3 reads CASRERGVADEQFF. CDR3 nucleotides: TGTGCCAGCCGAGAGCGGGGAGTTGCAGATGAGCAGTTCTTC.

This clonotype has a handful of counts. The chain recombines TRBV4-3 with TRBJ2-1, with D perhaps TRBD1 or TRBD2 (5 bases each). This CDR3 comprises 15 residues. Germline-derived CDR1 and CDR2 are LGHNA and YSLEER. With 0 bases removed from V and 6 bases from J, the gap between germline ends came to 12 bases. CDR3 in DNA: TGCGCCAGCAGCCAAGAAGGAGGACACCTCAATGAGCAGTTCTTC. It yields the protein CASSQEGGHLNEQFF.

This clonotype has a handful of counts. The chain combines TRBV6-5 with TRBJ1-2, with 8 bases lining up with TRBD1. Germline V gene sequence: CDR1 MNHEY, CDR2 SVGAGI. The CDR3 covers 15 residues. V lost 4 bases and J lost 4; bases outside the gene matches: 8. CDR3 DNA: TGTGCCAGCAGTTTATCCGGGACAGGAATCTATGGCTACACCTTC. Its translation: CASSLSGTGIYGYTF.

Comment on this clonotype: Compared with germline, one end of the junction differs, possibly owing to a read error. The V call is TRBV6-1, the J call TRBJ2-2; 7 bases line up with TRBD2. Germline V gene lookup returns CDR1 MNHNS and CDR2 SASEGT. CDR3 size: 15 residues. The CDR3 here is CDSELSGANTGELFF. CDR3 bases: TGTGACAGCGAATTGAGCGGGGCTAACACCGGGGAGCTGTTTTTT.

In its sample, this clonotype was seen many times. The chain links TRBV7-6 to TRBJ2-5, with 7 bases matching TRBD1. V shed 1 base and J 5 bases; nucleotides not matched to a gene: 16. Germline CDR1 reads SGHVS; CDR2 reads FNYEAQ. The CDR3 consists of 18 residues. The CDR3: CASSLVTARQGGRETQYF. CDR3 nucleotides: TGTGCCAGCAGCTTAGTAACCGCCCGACAGGGTGGCAGGGAGACCCAGTACTTC.

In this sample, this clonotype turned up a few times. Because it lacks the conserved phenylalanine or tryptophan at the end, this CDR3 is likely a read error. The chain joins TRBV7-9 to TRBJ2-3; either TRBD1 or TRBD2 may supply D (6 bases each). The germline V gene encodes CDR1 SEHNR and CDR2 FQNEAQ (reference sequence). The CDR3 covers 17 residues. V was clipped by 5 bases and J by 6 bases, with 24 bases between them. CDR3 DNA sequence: TGTGCCAGCAGCCCAGCAGTCGGGGGCAAAAGTGGGGATACGCAGTATGTT. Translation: CASSPAVGGKSGDTQYV.

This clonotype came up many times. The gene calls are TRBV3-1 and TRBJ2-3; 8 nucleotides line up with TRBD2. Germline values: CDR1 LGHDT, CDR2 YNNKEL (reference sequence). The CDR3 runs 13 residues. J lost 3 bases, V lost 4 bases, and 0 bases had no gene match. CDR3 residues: CASSRGRTDTQYF. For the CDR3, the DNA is TGTGCCAGCAGCCGCGGGAGGACAGATACGCAGTATTTT.

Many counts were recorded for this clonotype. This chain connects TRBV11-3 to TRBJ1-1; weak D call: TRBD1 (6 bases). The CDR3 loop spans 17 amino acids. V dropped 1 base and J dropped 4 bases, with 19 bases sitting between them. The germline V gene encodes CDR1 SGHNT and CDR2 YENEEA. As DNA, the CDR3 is TGTGCCAGCAGCTTAGTTAGAATGGGGGCGAGGGGCACTGAAGCTTTCTTT. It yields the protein CASSLVRMGARGTEAFF.

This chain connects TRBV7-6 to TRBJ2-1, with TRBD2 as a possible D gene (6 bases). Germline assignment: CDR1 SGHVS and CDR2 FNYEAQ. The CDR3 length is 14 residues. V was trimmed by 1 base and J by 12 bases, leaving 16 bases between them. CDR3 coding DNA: TGTGCCAGCAGCTTAGGAGCGGGTAGCGCGGGGCAGTTCTTC. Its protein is CASSLGAGSAGQFF.